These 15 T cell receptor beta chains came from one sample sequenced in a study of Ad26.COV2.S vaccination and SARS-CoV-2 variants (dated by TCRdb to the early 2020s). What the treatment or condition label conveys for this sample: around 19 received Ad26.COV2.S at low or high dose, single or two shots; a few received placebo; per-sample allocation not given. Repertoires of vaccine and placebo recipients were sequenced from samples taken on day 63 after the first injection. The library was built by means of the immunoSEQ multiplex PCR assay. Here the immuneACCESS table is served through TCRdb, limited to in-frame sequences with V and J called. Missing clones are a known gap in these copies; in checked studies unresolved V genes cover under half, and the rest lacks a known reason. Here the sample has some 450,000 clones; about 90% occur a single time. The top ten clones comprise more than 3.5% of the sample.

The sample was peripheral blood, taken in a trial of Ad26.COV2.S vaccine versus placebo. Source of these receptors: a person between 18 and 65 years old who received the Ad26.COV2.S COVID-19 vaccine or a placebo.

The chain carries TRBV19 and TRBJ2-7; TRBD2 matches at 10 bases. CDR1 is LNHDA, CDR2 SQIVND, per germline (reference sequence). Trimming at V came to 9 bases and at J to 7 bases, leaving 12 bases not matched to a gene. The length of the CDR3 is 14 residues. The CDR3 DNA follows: TGTGCCAGACCAGCGGGAGGGCTCCCAAAAGAGCAGTACTTC. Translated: CARPAGGLPKEQYF.

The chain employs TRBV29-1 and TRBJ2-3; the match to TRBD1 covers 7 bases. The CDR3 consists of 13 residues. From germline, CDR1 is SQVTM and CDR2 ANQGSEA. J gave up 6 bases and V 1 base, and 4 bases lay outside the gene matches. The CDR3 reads CSVEVNRGDTQYF. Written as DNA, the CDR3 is TGCAGCGTTGAAGTGAACAGGGGTGATACGCAGTATTTT.

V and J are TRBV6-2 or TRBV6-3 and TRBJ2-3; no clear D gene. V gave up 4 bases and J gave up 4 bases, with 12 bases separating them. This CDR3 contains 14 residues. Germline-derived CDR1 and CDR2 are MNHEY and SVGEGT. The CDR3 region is CASSWPLTPDTQYF. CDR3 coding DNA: TGTGCCAGCAGTTGGCCCCTAACCCCAGATACGCAGTATTTT.

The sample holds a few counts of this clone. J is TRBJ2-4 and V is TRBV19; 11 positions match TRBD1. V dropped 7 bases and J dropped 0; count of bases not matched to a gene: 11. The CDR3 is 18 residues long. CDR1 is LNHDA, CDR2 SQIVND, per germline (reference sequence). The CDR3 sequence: CASTEGQGVRLAKNIQYF. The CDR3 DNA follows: TGTGCCAGTACCGAGGGACAGGGGGTGAGGCTAGCCAAAAACATTCAGTACTTC.

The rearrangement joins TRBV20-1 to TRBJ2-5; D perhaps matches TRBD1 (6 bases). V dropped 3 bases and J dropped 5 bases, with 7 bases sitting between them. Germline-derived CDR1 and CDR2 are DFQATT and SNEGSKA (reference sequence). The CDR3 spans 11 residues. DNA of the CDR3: TGCAGTGCTAGTGACAGGGAGACCCAGTACTTC. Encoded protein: CSASDRETQYF.

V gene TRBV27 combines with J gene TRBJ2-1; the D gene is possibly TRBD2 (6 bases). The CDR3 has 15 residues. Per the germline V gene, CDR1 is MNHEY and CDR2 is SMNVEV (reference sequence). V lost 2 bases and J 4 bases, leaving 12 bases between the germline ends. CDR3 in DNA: TGTGCCAGCAGTTTAATAAGCGGAGGGTACAATGAGCAGTTCTTC. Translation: CASSLISGGYNEQFF.

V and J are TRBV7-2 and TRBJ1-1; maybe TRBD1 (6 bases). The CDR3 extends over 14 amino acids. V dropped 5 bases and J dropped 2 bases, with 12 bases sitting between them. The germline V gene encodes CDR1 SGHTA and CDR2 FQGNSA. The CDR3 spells CASSPRGANTEAFF. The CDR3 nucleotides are TGTGCCAGCAGCCCTCGGGGGGCTAACACTGAAGCTTTCTTT. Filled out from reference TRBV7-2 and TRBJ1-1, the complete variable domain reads GAGVSQSPSNKVTEKGKDVELRCDPISGHTALYWYRQSLGQGLEFLIYFQGNSAPDKSGLPSDRFSAERTGGSVSTLTIQRTQQEDSAVYLCASSPRGANTEAFFGQGTRLTVV.

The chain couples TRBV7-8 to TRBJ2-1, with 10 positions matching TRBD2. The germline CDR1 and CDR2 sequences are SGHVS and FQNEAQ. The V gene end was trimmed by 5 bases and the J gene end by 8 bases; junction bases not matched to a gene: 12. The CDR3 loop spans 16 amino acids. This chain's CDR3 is CASSLLFGTSADEQFF. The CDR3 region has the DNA TGTGCCAGCAGCCTTCTATTCGGGACTAGCGCCGATGAGCAGTTCTTC.

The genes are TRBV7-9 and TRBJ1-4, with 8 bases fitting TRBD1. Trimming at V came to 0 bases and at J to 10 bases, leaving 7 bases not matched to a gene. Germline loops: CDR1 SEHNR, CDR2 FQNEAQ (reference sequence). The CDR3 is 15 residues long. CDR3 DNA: TGTGCCAGCAGCTTAGCGGCCCAGGGGGCAATAAAACTGTTTTTT. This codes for CASSLAAQGAIKLFF. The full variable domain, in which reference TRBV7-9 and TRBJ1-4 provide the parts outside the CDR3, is DTGVSQNPRHKITKRGQNVTFRCDPISEHNRLYWYRQTLGQGPEFLTYFQNEAQLEKSRLLSDRFSAERPKGSFSTLEIQRTEQGDSAMYLCASSLAAQGAIKLFFGSGTQLSVL.

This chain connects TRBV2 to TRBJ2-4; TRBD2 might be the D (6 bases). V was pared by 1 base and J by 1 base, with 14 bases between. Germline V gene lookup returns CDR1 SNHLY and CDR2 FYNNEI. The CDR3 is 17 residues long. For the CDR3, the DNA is TGTGCCAGCAGTGAAGGGTTGGGGGGTTGGGCCAAAAACATTCAGTACTTC. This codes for CASSEGLGGWAKNIQYF.

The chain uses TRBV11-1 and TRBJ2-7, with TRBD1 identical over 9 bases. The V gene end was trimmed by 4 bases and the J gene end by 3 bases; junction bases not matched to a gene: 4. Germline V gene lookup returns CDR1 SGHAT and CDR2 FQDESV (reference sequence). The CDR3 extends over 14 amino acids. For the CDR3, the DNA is TGTGCCAGCAGCTCCGGGACAGGGTTCTACGAGCAGTACTTC. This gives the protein CASSSGTGFYEQYF.

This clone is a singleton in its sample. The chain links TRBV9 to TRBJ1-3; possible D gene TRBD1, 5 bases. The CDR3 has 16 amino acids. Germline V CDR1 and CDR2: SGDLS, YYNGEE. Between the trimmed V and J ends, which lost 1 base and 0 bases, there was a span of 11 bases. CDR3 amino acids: CASSVSTDNSGNTIYF. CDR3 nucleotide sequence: TGTGCCAGCAGCGTATCGACAGATAACTCTGGAAACACCATATATTTT.

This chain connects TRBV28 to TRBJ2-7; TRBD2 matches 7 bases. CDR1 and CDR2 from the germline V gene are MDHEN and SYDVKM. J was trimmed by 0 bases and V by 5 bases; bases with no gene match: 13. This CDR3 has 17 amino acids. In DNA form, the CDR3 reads TGTGCCAGCAGTCCACGCCTTTGGGGGGGACCCTCCTACGAGCAGTACTTC. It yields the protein CASSPRLWGGPSYEQYF.

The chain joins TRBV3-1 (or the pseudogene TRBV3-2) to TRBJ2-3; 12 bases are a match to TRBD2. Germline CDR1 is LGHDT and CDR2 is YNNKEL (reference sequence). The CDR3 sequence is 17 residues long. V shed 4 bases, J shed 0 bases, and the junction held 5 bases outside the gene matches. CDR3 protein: CASSPGTSGLSTDTQYF. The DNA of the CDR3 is TGTGCCAGCAGCCCGGGGACTAGCGGGTTGAGCACAGATACGCAGTATTTT.

The CDR3 loop is CASSLARSQILREQFF. Written as DNA, the CDR3 is TGTGCCAGCAGCTTAGCGCGCAGCCAAATATTACGTGAGCAGTTCTTC. This sequence joins TRBV7-9 and TRBJ2-1; D not resolved. The V and J ends lost 0 bases and 9 bases respectively, with 18 bases between them. The CDR3 runs to 16 residues. From germline, CDR1 is SEHNR and CDR2 FQNEAQ (reference sequence).